What follows are 25 T cell receptor beta chains derived from one specimen sequenced in a study of beta chain features in type 1 diabetes. The antigens these receptors bind are not known. General observations from the study: In every one of the four CD4+ subsets, TCRB CDR3s were moderately but significantly shorter in Type 1 diabetes patients.

Sequencing targeted expressed TCRB transcripts, as all isolated RNA had been reverse transcribed. Here immunoSEQ multiplex PCR was the method, and the copy in TCRdb shows in-frame clones only, minus some. This sample has a few hundred thousand clones, with around 22% found just once. The sequenced sample was naive CD4+ T cells from blood. These receptors were taken from a woman in her 30s with type 1 diabetes.

Concerning this clone: The same CDR3 also results from other DNA sequences found in this sample. V usage is TRBV5-6 and J usage is TRBJ2-7; no clear D. The germline V and J ends were trimmed by 4 bases and 4 bases, with 6 bases remaining between them. The CDR3 loop spans 11 amino acids. Per germline, CDR1 SGHDT and CDR2 YYEEEE. The CDR3 DNA reads as TGTGCCAGCAGCCTGAGGTACGAGCAGTACTTC. It encodes CASSLRYEQYF.

J is TRBJ2-1 and V is TRBV5-6, with TRBD2 as a possible D gene (6 bases). The CDR3 totals 13 residues. The ends were cut back, 3 bases at V and 9 bases at J, with 13 bases in the middle. CDR1 is SGHDT, CDR2 YYEEEE, per germline. Here the CDR3 DNA reads TGTGCCAGCAGCTGGGGGGAGCGCGGTGAGCAGTTCTTC. Amino acid sequence: CASSWGERGEQFF. Using reference TRBV5-6 and TRBJ2-1 for the parts outside the CDR3, the full variable domain is DAGVTQSPTHLIKTRGQQVTLRCSPKSGHDTVSWYQQALGQGPQFIFQYYEEEERQRGNFPDRFSGHQFPNYSSELNVNALLLGDSALYLCASSWGERGEQFFGPGTRLTVL.

J is TRBJ1-2 and V is TRBV13; a possible D gene is TRBD1 (5 bases). The V gene lost 0 bases and the J gene lost 6 bases, with 11 bases spanning the gap. The V gene's germline CDR1 is PRHDT and CDR2 FYEKMQ (reference sequence). The CDR3 sequence is 14 residues long. The CDR3 nucleotides read TGTGCCAGCAGCTTAGGTGCGGGGCAGGATGGCTACACCTTC. This gives the protein CASSLGAGQDGYTF.

The chain couples TRBV30 to TRBJ2-5; D perhaps matches TRBD2 (5 bases). With 7 bases removed from V and 5 bases from J, the gap between germline ends came to 8 bases. The CDR3 runs 10 residues. The V gene's germline CDR1 is GTSNPN and CDR2 SVGIG (reference sequence). CDR3 protein: CAFGGETQYF. Here the CDR3 DNA reads TGTGCCTTCGGCGGGGAGACCCAGTACTTC.

This clone was seen more than once but under ten times. The chain employs TRBV30 and TRBJ1-2, with TRBD1 matching over 7 bases. V was pared by 2 bases and J by 0 bases, with 3 bases of the junction left unmatched. This CDR3 has 14 amino acids. In germline, CDR1 is GTSNPN, CDR2 SVGIG (reference sequence). The CDR3 sequence is CAWSRDSANYGYTF. The CDR3 region has the DNA TGTGCCTGGAGTAGGGACAGTGCTAACTATGGCTACACCTTC.

This clone has a handful of counts. J is TRBJ2-7 and V is TRBV29-1; 9 bases agree with TRBD2. CDR3 length: 13 amino acids. Unmatched junction bases numbered 9, after V lost 5 bases and J lost 7 bases. The germline CDR1 and CDR2 sequences are SQVTM and ANQGSEA. The CDR3 here is CSVTAGGPWEQYF. CDR3 in DNA: TGCAGCGTTACGGCGGGAGGGCCGTGGGAGCAGTACTTC.

This clone was picked up a small number of times. The genes are TRBV9 and TRBJ2-1; 12 positions agree with TRBD1. Germline CDR1 and CDR2: SGDLS and YYNGEE. With V trimmed by 3 bases and J by 4 bases, 8 bases remained unmatched. This CDR3 is 17 amino acids long. CDR3 residues: CASSGTGQGARYNEQFF. CDR3 bases: TGTGCCAGCAGCGGAACGGGACAGGGGGCGCGATACAATGAGCAGTTCTTC.

The chain is built from TRBV9 and TRBJ1-4; D unresolved. Trimming removed 4 bases at V and 4 bases at J, with 11 bases between. Germline V gene sequence: CDR1 SGDLS, CDR2 YYNGEE. The CDR3 runs 14 residues. CDR3 region: CASSLRGFNEKLFF. In nucleotides, the CDR3 is TGTGCCAGCAGCCTAAGAGGATTTAATGAAAAACTGTTTTTT.

J is TRBJ1-2 and V is TRBV28; D perhaps matches TRBD1 (6 bases). The germline CDR1 and CDR2 sequences are MDHEN and SYDVKM. The CDR3 has 12 residues. V was cut by 5 bases and J by 8 bases, with 12 bases left in between. The CDR3 spells CASSQQGPGYTF. The CDR3 DNA follows: TGTGCCAGCAGTCAACAGGGACCCGGCTACACCTTC.

V usage is TRBV15 and J usage is TRBJ2-1; 13 bases are shared with TRBD2. CDR3 length: 17 amino acids. Germline assignment: CDR1 LNHNV and CDR2 YYDKDF (reference sequence). The V segment lost 2 bases and the J segment 4 bases; nucleotides outside the gene matches: 5. CDR3 bases: TGTGCCACCAGCAGAACCCTGGGACTAGCGGGATACAATGAGCAGTTCTTC. It translates to CATSRTLGLAGYNEQFF.

The chain couples TRBV4-1 to TRBJ1-2; D call uncertain. Germline-derived CDR1 and CDR2 are MGHRA and YSYEKL. Trimming took off 3 bases at V and 10 bases at J, with 15 bases between the two ends. The CDR3 extends over 13 amino acids. CDR3 loop: CASSHTAGILYTF. The CDR3 DNA follows: TGCGCCAGCAGCCACACCGCGGGAATCCTCTACACCTTC.

Notes on this clone: Additional DNA sequences in this sample encode the identical CDR3. CDR3 bases: TGTGCCTGGAGTGTATCAGGGAGGGAGACCCAGTACTTC. Translation: CAWSVSGRETQYF. This sequence joins TRBV30 and TRBJ2-5; D might be TRBD2 (6 bases). The V gene lost 0 bases and the J gene lost 5 bases, with 10 bases spanning the gap. Germline CDR1 is GTSNPN and CDR2 is SVGIG (reference sequence). The CDR3 spans 13 residues.

This chain connects TRBV5-6 to TRBJ2-7; D may be TRBD1 (6 bases). The CDR3 sequence is 14 residues long. Trimming removed 4 bases from V and 6 bases from J, with 17 bases in between. Germline values: CDR1 SGHDT, CDR2 YYEEEE. CDR3 sequence reads: CASSASLPGVEQYF. The DNA of the CDR3 is TGTGCCAGCAGCGCCAGTCTTCCAGGGGTCGAGCAGTACTTC.

This clone was seen a handful of times. J is TRBJ1-2 and V is TRBV7-9, with 10 nucleotides matching TRBD1. With 3 bases clipped from V and 7 bases from J, the junction kept 14 bases outside the gene matches. The CDR3 consists of 17 residues. CDR1 is SEHNR and CDR2 is FQNEAQ in the germline V gene (reference sequence). CDR3 residues: CASSFTGTGDASSGYTF. CDR3 nucleotides: TGTGCCAGCAGCTTCACCGGGACAGGGGATGCCAGTAGTGGCTACACCTTC.

Notes on this clone: The same CDR3 can be traced to other DNA sequences in this sample. The rearrangement joins TRBV20-1 to TRBJ1-2; 7 nucleotides agree with TRBD1. Germline V lookup: CDR1 DFQATT, CDR2 SNEGSKA (reference sequence). The length of the CDR3 is 11 residues. J was trimmed by 6 bases and V by 6 bases; bases with no gene match: 4. CDR3 in amino acids: CSARRGDGYTF. The CDR3 nucleotides are TGCAGTGCCCGCAGGGGGGATGGCTACACCTTC.

This clone was seen more than once but under ten times. This rearrangement joins TRBV29-1 to TRBJ2-3; tentatively, D is TRBD1 (5 bases). Trimming left V 3 bases short and J 5 bases short, with 12 bases between. Germline V gene data show CDR1 as SQVTM and CDR2 as ANQGSEA. This CDR3 region has 13 residues. The CDR3 region is CSVDGVRGDTQYF. In DNA form, the CDR3 reads TGCAGCGTTGATGGCGTAAGGGGAGATACGCAGTATTTT.

The chain combines TRBV9 with TRBJ1-2; 9 nucleotides agree with TRBD1. The CDR3 extends over 15 amino acids. With 4 bases clipped from V and 6 bases from J, the junction kept 10 bases outside the gene matches. CDR1 is SGDLS, CDR2 YYNGEE, per germline. The chain's CDR3 is CASSQPGQGGNGYTF. The CDR3 DNA reads TGTGCCAGCAGCCAACCGGGACAGGGAGGGAATGGCTACACCTTC.

V usage is TRBV2 and J usage is TRBJ1-1; D perhaps matches TRBD1 (6 bases). CDR3 length: 13 residues. The V end lost 8 bases, the J end lost 1 base, and 11 bases lay between the germline ends. Germline values: CDR1 SNHLY, CDR2 FYNNEI. In DNA, the CDR3 is TGTGCCAGCCTACAGGGCCAGAACACTGAAGCTTTCTTT. Its protein is CASLQGQNTEAFF.

There are a few counts of this clone. The chain recombines TRBV9 with TRBJ1-4, with D unclear. This CDR3 comprises 12 residues. Germline V gives CDR1 SGDLS, CDR2 YYNGEE. Trimming took off 3 bases at V and 5 bases at J, with 5 bases between the two ends. The CDR3 loop is CASSAENEKLFF. In DNA form, the CDR3 reads TGTGCCAGCAGCGCAGAAAATGAAAAACTGTTTTTT.

This clone has more than one count but fewer than ten. The chain uses TRBV29-1 and TRBJ1-1, with 7 bases identical to TRBD1. From germline, CDR1 is SQVTM and CDR2 ANQGSEA. This CDR3 contains 11 residues. CDR3 amino acids: CGGTANTEAFF. The CDR3 bases are TGCGGCGGGACAGCGAATACTGAAGCTTTCTTT.

On this clone itself: The sample carries other DNA sequences with the same CDR3. This rearrangement joins TRBV28 to TRBJ2-7; D is uncertain. Germline CDR1 and CDR2: MDHEN and SYDVKM. The ends were cut back, 4 bases at V and 2 bases at J, with 6 bases in the middle. This CDR3 is 12 amino acids long. CDR3 residues: CASSSGTYEQYF. CDR3 nucleotides: TGTGCCAGCAGTTCCGGTACCTACGAGCAGTACTTC.

This clone was seen only a few times. The chain employs TRBV29-1 and TRBJ2-2; TRBD2 aligns across 7 bases. The V segment lost 3 bases and the J segment 2 bases; nucleotides outside the gene matches: 6. This CDR3 is 15 amino acids long. Germline lookup yields CDR1 SQVTM and CDR2 ANQGSEA. The CDR3 DNA reads TGCAGCGTTGATTCCGGGACTACTAACACCGGGGAGCTGTTTTTT. It encodes CSVDSGTTNTGELFF.

About this clone itself: The sample contains more than one DNA sequence encoding this CDR3. The rearrangement joins TRBV30 to TRBJ1-1, with a possible D match to TRBD1 (5 bases). V gave up 0 bases and J gave up 5 bases, with 10 bases separating them. The CDR3 is 13 amino acids. Germline assignment: CDR1 GTSNPN and CDR2 SVGIG (reference sequence). CDR3 bases: TGTGCCTGGAGTGTATTGGGGGGGACTGAAGCTTTCTTT. This encodes CAWSVLGGTEAFF. Full variable domain (outside the CDR3, taken from reference TRBV30 and TRBJ1-1): SQTIHQWPATLVQPVGSPLSLECTVEGTSNPNLYWYRQAAGRGLQLLFYSVGIGQISSEVPQNLSASRPQDRQFILSSKKLLLSDSGFYLCAWSVLGGTEAFFGQGTRLTVV.

This clone has only one observation. The chain is built from TRBV6-1 and TRBJ2-2; tentative D call: TRBD1 (6 bases). Germline CDR1 MNHNS, CDR2 SASEGT. V dropped 6 bases and J dropped 6 bases, with 11 bases sitting between them. The CDR3 runs 13 residues. This chain's CDR3 is CASSEQGPGELFF. The CDR3 bases are TGTGCCAGCAGCGAACAGGGTCCCGGGGAGCTGTTTTTT.

The chain couples TRBV29-1 to TRBJ2-5; D might be TRBD1 (6 bases). The CDR3 sequence is 13 residues long. Trimming pared 8 bases from V and 0 bases from J, leaving 13 bases between. The germline gives CDR1 SQVTM, CDR2 ANQGSEA. Here the CDR3 reads CSNTGTNQETQYF. The DNA for the CDR3 is TGCAGCAACACGGGGACAAACCAAGAGACCCAGTACTTC. The full variable domain, its missing parts supplied by reference TRBV29-1 and TRBJ2-5, is SAVISQKPSRDICQRGTSLTIQCQVDSQVTMMFWYRQQPGQSLTLIATANQGSEATYESGFVIDKFPISRPNLTFSTLTVSNMSPEDSSIYLCSNTGTNQETQYFGPGTRLLVL.